This T cell receptor (beta chain) was recovered during a study of blood T cell repertoires in COVID-19. At the level of the study: Italy, Spain and the United States were the sources of the convalescent and acute COVID-19 samples. T cells, B-cell-depleted T cells, or PBMCs provided the cDNA or gDNA that served as material.

Germline V gives CDR1 SGDLS, CDR2 YYNGEE. This CDR3 comprises 13 residues. V lost 2 bases to trimming and J lost 4 bases, with 9 bases between them. This clone has a handful of counts. As processed by the authors: Amplifying reference gene primers gave estimates of nucleated cell counts. Data came from immunoSEQ multiplex PCR; TCRdb stores just in-frame clones and leaves some out. The V and J calls and clone size come from that table; D and trimming were worked out from the DNA. The data contain some 320,000 clones, more than 70% of them singletons. The sequencing input was peripheral blood. The chain uses TRBV9 and TRBJ1-2; a weak D match, TRBD1 (5 bases). This receptor was taken from a woman aged 50 to 65 who had recovered from COVID-19. The CDR3 nucleotides read TGTGCCAGCAGCGTCCACGGGGGCTATGGCTACACCTTC. Protein product: CASSVHGGYGYTF.